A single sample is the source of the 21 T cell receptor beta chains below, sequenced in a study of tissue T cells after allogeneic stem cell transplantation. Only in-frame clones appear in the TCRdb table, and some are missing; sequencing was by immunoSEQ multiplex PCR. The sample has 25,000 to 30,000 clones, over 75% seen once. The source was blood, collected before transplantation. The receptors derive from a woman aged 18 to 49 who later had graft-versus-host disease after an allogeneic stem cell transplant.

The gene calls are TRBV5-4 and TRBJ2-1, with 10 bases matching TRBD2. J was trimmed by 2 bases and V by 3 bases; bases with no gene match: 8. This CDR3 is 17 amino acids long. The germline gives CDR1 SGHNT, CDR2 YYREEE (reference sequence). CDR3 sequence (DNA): TGTGCCAGCAGCTCACACAAAAGCGGGAGGGCCTACAATGAGCAGTTCTTC. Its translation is CASSSHKSGRAYNEQFF.

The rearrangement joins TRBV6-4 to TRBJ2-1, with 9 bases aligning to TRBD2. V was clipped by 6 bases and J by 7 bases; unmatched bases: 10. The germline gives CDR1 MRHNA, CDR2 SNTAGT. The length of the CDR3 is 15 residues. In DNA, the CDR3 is TGTGCCAGCAGAAAAGCGGGAGGAATGGAAAATGAGCAGTTCTTC. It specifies CASRKAGGMENEQFF.

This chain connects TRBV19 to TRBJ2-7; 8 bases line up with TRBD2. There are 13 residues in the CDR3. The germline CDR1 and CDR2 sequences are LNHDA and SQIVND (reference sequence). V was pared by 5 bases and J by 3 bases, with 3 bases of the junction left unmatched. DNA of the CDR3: TGTGCCAGTAGTTCCGGGAGGGACTACGAGCAGTACTTC. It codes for CASSSGRDYEQYF.

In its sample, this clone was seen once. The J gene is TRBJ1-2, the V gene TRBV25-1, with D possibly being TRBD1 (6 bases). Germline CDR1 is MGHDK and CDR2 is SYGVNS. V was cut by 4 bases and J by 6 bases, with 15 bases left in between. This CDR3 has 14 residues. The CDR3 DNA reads TGTGCCAGCAGTGTCCCCGGCAGGGGAGATGGCTACACCTTC. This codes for CASSVPGRGDGYTF.

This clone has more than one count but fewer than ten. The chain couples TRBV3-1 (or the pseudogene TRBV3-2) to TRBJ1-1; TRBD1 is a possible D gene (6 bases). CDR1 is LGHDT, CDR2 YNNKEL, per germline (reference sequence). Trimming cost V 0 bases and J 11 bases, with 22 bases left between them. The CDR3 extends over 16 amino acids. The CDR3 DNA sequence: TGTGCCAGCAGCCAAGAGGGGACCTGGGGGCGTCCTAGGGCTTTCTTT. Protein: CASSQEGTWGRPRAFF.

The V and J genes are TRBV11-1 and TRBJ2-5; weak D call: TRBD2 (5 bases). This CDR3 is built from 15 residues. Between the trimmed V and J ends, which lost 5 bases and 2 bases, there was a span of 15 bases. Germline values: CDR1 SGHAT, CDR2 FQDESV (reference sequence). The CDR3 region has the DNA TGTGCCAGCAGCAATGAGAGAGGGTTTCAAGAGACCCAGTACTTC. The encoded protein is CASSNERGFQETQYF.

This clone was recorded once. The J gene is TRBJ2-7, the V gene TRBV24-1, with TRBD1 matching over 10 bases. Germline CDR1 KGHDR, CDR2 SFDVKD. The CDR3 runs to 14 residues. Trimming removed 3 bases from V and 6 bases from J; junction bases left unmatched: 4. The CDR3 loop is CATSDPGQGPEQYF. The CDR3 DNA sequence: TGTGCCACCAGTGATCCGGGACAGGGGCCCGAGCAGTACTTC.

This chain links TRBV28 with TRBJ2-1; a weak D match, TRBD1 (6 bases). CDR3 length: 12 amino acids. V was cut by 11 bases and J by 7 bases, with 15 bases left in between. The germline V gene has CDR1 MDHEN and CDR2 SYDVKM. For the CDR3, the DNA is TGTGCCCACTCCACAGGGCCGAATGAGCAGTTCTTC. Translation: CAHSTGPNEQFF.

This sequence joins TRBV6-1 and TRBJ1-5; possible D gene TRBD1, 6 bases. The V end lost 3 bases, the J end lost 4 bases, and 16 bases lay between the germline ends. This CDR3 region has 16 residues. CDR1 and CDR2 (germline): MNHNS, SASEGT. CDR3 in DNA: TGTGCCAGCAGTGACGGGGGGGCCAGACATAATCAGCCCCAGCATTTT. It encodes CASSDGGARHNQPQHF.

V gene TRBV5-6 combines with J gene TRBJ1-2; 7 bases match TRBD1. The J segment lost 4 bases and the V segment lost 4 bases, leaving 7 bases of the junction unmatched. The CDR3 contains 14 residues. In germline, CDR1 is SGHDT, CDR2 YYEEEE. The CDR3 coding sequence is TGTGCCAGCAGCAGGGGGACAGAACTCTATGGCTACACCTTC. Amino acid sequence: CASSRGTELYGYTF.

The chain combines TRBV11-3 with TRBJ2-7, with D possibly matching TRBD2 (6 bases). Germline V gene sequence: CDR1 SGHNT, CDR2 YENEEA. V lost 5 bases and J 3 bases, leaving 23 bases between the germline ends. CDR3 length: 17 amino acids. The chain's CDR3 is CASSPSYPGGNNYEQYF. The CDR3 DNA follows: TGTGCCAGCAGCCCATCCTACCCCGGGGGTAATAACTACGAGCAGTACTTC.

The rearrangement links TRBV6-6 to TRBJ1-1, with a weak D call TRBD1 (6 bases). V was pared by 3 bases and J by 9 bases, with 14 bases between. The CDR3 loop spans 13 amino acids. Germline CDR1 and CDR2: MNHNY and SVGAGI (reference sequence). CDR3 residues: CASSYVRGQQAFF. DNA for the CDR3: TGTGCCAGCAGTTATGTTAGAGGACAGCAAGCTTTCTTT.

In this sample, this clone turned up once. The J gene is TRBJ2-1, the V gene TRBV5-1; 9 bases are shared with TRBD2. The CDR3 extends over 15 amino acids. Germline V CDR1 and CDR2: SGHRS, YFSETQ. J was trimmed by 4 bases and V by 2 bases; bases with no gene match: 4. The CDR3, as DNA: TGCGCCAGCAGCTTCGGACTAGCGCCTTACAATGAGCAGTTCTTC. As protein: CASSFGLAPYNEQFF.

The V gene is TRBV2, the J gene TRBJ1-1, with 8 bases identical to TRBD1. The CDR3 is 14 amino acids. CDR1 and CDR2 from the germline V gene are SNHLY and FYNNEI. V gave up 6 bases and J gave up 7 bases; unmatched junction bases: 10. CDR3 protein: CASSEDRVRLEAFF. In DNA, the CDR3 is TGTGCCAGCAGCGAGGACAGGGTTAGACTTGAAGCTTTCTTT.

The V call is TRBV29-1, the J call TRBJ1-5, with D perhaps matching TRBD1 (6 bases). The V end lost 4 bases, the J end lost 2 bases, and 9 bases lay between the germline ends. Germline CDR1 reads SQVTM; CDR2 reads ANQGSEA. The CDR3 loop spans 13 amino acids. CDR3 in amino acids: CSVGAGGNQPQHF. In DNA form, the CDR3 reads TGCAGCGTTGGGGCAGGGGGCAATCAGCCCCAGCATTTT.

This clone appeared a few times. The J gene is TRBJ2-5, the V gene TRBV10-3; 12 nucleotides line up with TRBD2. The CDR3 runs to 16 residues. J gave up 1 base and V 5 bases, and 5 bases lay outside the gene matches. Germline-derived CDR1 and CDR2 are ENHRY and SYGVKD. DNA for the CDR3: TGTGCCATCAGTCCCCTAGCGGGAGGGACCCAAGAGACCCAGTACTTC. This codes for CAISPLAGGTQETQYF.

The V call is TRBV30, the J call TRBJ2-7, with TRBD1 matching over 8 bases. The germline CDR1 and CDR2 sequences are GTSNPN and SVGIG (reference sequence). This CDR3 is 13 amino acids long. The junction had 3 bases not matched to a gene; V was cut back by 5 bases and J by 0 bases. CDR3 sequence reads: CAWGDRSSYEQYF. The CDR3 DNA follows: TGTGCCTGGGGGGACAGGAGCTCCTACGAGCAGTACTTC.

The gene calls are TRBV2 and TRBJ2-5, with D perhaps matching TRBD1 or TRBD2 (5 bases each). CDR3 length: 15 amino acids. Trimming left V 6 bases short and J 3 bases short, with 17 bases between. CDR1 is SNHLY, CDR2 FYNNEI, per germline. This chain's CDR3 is CASRNRRGTEETQYF. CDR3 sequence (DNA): TGTGCCAGCAGGAACCGTCGAGGGACCGAAGAGACCCAGTACTTC.

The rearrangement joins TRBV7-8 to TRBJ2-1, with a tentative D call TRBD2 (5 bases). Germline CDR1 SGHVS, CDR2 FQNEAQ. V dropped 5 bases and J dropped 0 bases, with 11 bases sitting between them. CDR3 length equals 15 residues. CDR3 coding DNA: TGTGCCAGCAGCGTTAGCGACCTCTCCTACAATGAGCAGTTCTTC. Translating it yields CASSVSDLSYNEQFF.

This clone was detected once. As DNA, the CDR3 is TGCGCCAGCAGCCCGGAGGGGGCTGTAACCTACGAGCAGTACTTC. Residues: CASSPEGAVTYEQYF. The chain recombines TRBV5-1 with TRBJ2-7; D might be TRBD1 (7 bases). The CDR3 length is 15 residues. Germline V gene sequence: CDR1 SGHRS, CDR2 YFSETQ. The germline V and J ends were trimmed by 4 bases and 2 bases, with 16 bases remaining between them.

The CDR3 DNA is TGTGCAAGTCCCCAACTAGCAGGTGGCTACACCTTC. Its translation: CASPQLAGGYTF. The V call is TRBV12-2, the J call TRBJ1-2. TRBV12-2 represents a pseudogene. The CDR3 runs 12 residues.